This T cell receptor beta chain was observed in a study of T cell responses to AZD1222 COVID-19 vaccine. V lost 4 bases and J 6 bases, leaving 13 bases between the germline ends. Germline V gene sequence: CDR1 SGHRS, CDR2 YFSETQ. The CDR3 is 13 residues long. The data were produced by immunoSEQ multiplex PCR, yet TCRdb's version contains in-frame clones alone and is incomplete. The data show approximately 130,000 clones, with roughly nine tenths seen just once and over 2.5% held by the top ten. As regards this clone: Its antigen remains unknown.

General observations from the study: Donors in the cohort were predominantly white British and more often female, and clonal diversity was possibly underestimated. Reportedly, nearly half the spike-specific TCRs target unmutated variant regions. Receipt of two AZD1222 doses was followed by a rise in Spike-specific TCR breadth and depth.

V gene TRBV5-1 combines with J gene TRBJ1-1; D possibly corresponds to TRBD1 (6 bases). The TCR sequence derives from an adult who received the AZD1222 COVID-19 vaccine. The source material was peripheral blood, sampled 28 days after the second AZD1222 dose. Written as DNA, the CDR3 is TGCGCCAGCAGCCCGGGCCCAGGGGCTGAAGCTTTCTTT. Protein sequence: CASSPGPGAEAFF.